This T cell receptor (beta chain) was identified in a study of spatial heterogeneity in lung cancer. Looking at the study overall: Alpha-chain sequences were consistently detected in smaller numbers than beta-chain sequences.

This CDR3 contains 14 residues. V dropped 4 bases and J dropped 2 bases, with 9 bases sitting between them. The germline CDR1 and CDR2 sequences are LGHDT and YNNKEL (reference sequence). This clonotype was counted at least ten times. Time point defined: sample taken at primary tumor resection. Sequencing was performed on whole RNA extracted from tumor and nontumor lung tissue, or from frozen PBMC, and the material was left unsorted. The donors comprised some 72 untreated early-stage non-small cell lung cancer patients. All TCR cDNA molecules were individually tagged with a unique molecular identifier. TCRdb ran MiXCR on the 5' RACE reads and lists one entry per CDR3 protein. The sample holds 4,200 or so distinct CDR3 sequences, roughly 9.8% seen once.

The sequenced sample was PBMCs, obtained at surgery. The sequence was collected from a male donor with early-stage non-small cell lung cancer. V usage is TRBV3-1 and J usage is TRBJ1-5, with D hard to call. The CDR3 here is CASSPWSGNQPQHF. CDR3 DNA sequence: TGTGCCAGCAGCCCCTGGTCGGGCAATCAGCCCCAGCATTTT. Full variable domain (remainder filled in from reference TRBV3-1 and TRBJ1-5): DTAVSQTPKYLVTQMGNDKSIKCEQNLGHDTMYWYKQDSKKFLKIMFSYNNKELIINETVPNRFSPKSPDKAHLNLHINSLELGDSAVYFCASSPWSGNQPQHFGDGTRLSIL.